The 23 T cell receptor beta chains below come from one sample, sequenced in a study of post-analysis software for immune sequencing data. Unique molecular identifiers had been added to the TCR beta cDNA libraries. TCRdb fed the PCR reads into MiXCR, producing one record per CDR3 protein. Among under 200,000 distinct CDR3 sequences listed, roughly 35% were seen once. Sequencing was performed on blood, taken after autologous hematopoietic stem cell transplantation. These TCRs come from a girl aged 10 to 17 with multiple sclerosis.

Only a few counts were recorded for this clonotype. The chain employs TRBV20-1 and TRBJ2-1, with 7 nucleotides matching TRBD2. The V gene end was trimmed by 5 bases and the J gene end by 2 bases; junction bases not matched to a gene: 15. This CDR3 comprises 17 residues. Per germline, CDR1 DFQATT and CDR2 SNEGSKA (reference sequence). As DNA, the CDR3 is TGCAGTGCTTATCTTTCTAGCGGTCGAGGGGCCTACAATGAGCAGTTCTTC. Protein sequence: CSAYLSSGRGAYNEQFF.

This clonotype qualifies as medium-sized. The chain has TRBV7-9 and TRBJ2-7; D call uncertain. V lost 5 bases, J lost 4 bases, and 12 bases lay in between. The germline V gene encodes CDR1 SEHNR and CDR2 FQNEAQ (reference sequence). The length of the CDR3 is 13 residues. CDR3 protein: CASSPGIRYEQYF. The CDR3 DNA follows: TGTGCCAGCAGCCCAGGCATCCGTTACGAGCAGTACTTC.

This clonotype has at least ten counts. The V and J genes are TRBV7-2 and TRBJ2-7; 9 bases map to TRBD2. Losses at the gene ends were 2 bases for V and 0 bases for J; bases not matched to a gene: 5. The CDR3 has 16 residues. Germline V CDR1 and CDR2: SGHTA, FQGNSA. Here the CDR3 DNA reads TGTGCCAGCAGCTTACGGGCGGGAGGGAGCTCCTACGAGCAGTACTTC. This encodes CASSLRAGGSSYEQYF.

V is TRBV5-6 and J is TRBJ2-5; 7 bases line up with TRBD2. V shed 0 bases, J shed 1 base, and the junction held 6 bases outside the gene matches. The CDR3 runs to 16 residues. The V gene's germline CDR1 is SGHDT and CDR2 YYEEEE. The CDR3 is CASSLALAEAQETQYF. The DNA of the CDR3 is TGTGCCAGCAGCTTGGCCCTAGCGGAGGCCCAAGAGACCCAGTACTTC.

This clonotype turned up a few times. The rearrangement links TRBV13 to TRBJ2-3, with TRBD2 matching 8 bases. The CDR3 totals 13 residues. Germline trimming cut 8 bases from V and 5 bases from J; bases unmatched to any gene: 6. CDR1 and CDR2 from the germline V gene are PRHDT and FYEKMQ (reference sequence). CDR3 nucleotide sequence: TGTGCCAGCGGCCGGGAGGGAGAAGATACGCAGTATTTT. It is translated as CASGREGEDTQYF.

About this clonotype: A much larger clone differs by one base, so this may be a read error. The chain carries TRBV28 and TRBJ2-5; 7 positions agree with TRBD1. Near its end, the DNA agrees better with TRBJ2-1, so the J call may be wrong. The CDR3 has 18 amino acids. Germline V gene data show CDR1 as MDHEN and CDR2 as SYDVKM. In DNA form, the CDR3 reads TGTGCCAGCAGTTTATTACCGGGGCATATAGGGGGCCAAGAGACCCAGTTCTTC. Its translation is CASSLLPGHIGGQETQFF.

This clonotype came up a few times. This chain links TRBV4-1 with TRBJ2-3; 11 bases match TRBD2. Germline V lookup: CDR1 MGHRA, CDR2 YSYEKL. V shed 0 bases, J shed 6 bases, and the junction held 2 bases outside the gene matches. The CDR3 spans 15 residues. The CDR3 region has the DNA TGCGCCAGCAGCCAAGACCCTAGCGGGAGGGATACGCAGTATTTT. Amino acids: CASSQDPSGRDTQYF.

Comments on this clonotype: Sequence at one end of the junction differs from germline and may be a read error. This chain joins TRBV4-3 and TRBJ2-5, with 8 bases fitting TRBD2. CDR1 is LGHNA and CDR2 is YSLEER in the germline V gene. This CDR3 spans 18 amino acids. CDR3 DNA sequence: TGCGCCGGCAGCCAAGCGGTTAGCGGGACGCCGTACCAAGAGACCCAGTACTTC. Protein: CAGSQAVSGTPYQETQYF.

This rearrangement joins TRBV15 to TRBJ1-4, with 9 nucleotides matching TRBD1. The CDR3 spans 18 residues. CDR1 and CDR2 (germline): LNHNV, YYDKDF (reference sequence). V trimming: 0 bases; J trimming: 9 bases; junction bases outside the gene matches: 14. CDR3 nucleotide sequence: TGTGCCACCAGCAGAGACCTGTCGCCGGGACAGGGCCAGCAAAAACTGTTTTTT. Translation gives CATSRDLSPGQGQQKLFF.

This clonotype was recorded a few times. The rearrangement joins TRBV20-1 to TRBJ2-5; 8 nucleotides align to TRBD1. The CDR3 totals 13 residues. Per germline, CDR1 DFQATT and CDR2 SNEGSKA (reference sequence). The junction had 6 bases not matched to a gene; V was cut back by 4 bases and J by 5 bases. The CDR3 DNA reads TGCAGTGCTACCAGGACAGGGAGGGAGACCCAGTACTTC. Translated, it gives CSATRTGRETQYF.

This clonotype has only a few counts. The chain carries TRBV6-2 or TRBV6-3 and TRBJ2-1, with 9 bases fitting TRBD1. This CDR3 is 15 amino acids long. Per germline, CDR1 MNHEY and CDR2 SVGEGT. V dropped 5 bases and J dropped 5; count of bases not matched to a gene: 7. The CDR3 nucleotides read TGTGCCAGCAGTCCCGGGACAGGGATACACAATGAGCAGTTCTTC. As protein: CASSPGTGIHNEQFF.

This clonotype was picked up many times. The genes are TRBV5-1 and TRBJ2-7, with 8 bases aligning to TRBD1. This CDR3 has 17 amino acids. J was trimmed by 3 bases and V by 2 bases; bases with no gene match: 13. Germline V gene data show CDR1 as SGHRS and CDR2 as YFSETQ. CDR3 loop: CASSLPSRDRFHYEQYF. CDR3 sequence (DNA): TGCGCCAGCAGCTTACCTTCCCGGGACAGGTTCCACTACGAGCAGTACTTC.

The sample holds one count of this clonotype. The chain recombines TRBV6-2 or TRBV6-3 with TRBJ2-5, with D tentatively TRBD2 (5 bases). The germline V gene has CDR1 MNHEY and CDR2 SVGEGT. CDR3 length: 13 residues. The germline V and J ends were trimmed by 2 bases and 9 bases, with 13 bases remaining between them. CDR3 amino acids: CASSYDQLGAQYF. As DNA, the CDR3 is TGTGCCAGCAGTTACGACCAGCTCGGGGCCCAGTACTTC.

V usage is TRBV6-2 or TRBV6-3 and J usage is TRBJ2-4; D is ambiguous. CDR3 size: 14 residues. Deletions cut 8 bases from V and 0 bases from J, with 11 bases between. Germline CDR1 and CDR2: MNHEY and SVGEGT. The CDR3 loop reads CASCREVAKNIQYF. Here the CDR3 DNA reads TGTGCCAGCTGCCGAGAGGTAGCCAAAAACATTCAGTACTTC.

Remarks on this clonotype: Possible read error: a much larger clone is one base away. The chain carries TRBV9 and TRBJ2-2, with D maybe TRBD2 (5 bases). The CDR3 has 12 amino acids. Germline CDR1 is SGDLS and CDR2 is YYNGEE. This chain's CDR3 is CASSVDTGERFF. The DNA for the CDR3 is TGTGCCAGCAGCGTAGACACCGGGGAGCGGTTTTTT.

This clonotype was detected ten times or more. The CDR3 DNA is TGCAGCGTTGAATACGGCAGCGGACTAGAGACCCAGTACTTC. Its protein is CSVEYGSGLETQYF. The chain is built from TRBV29-1 and TRBJ2-5; D is perhaps TRBD2 (5 bases). CDR3 size: 14 residues. The germline gives CDR1 SQVTM, CDR2 ANQGSEA. V lost 2 bases, J lost 4 bases, and 14 bases lay in between.

Only a few counts were recorded for this clonotype. The V and J genes are TRBV20-1 and TRBJ2-3; D not resolved. The CDR3 length is 17 residues. The germline gives CDR1 DFQATT, CDR2 SNEGSKA (reference sequence). V was pared by 1 base and J by 4 bases, with 21 bases between. The CDR3 sequence is CSARAETLEVFPDTQYF. The CDR3 coding sequence is TGCAGTGCTAGAGCCGAAACCCTAGAGGTATTTCCAGATACGCAGTATTTT.

This sequence joins TRBV5-6 and TRBJ2-7, with a weak D call TRBD2 (8 bases). Trimming stripped 1 base from V and 1 base from J, with 12 bases between. The CDR3 consists of 15 residues. Germline loops: CDR1 SGHDT, CDR2 YYEEEE. In DNA, the CDR3 is TGTGCCAGCAGCTTGTTAGCGGGACAGTCCTACGAGCAGTACTTC. Amino acids: CASSLLAGQSYEQYF.

This clonotype showed up just a few times. This chain uses TRBV4-3 with TRBJ2-7; D not resolved. V lost 0 bases and J lost 3, with 15 bases in between. The CDR3 spans 16 residues. The V gene's germline CDR1 is LGHNA and CDR2 YSLEER. The CDR3 bases are TGCGCCAGCAGCCAAGATTATCCCGGGTCCGTCTACGAGCAGTACTTC. This sequence encodes CASSQDYPGSVYEQYF.

This clonotype was counted a few times. The rearrangement uses TRBV29-1 and TRBJ1-4; TRBD1 agrees at 9 bases. V lost 7 bases to trimming and J lost 8 bases; unmatched junction nucleotides: 8. This CDR3 comprises 13 residues. The germline gives CDR1 SQVTM, CDR2 ANQGSEA. The CDR3: CSARQGGGEKLFF. For the CDR3, the DNA is TGCAGCGCCAGACAGGGGGGAGGAGAAAAACTGTTTTTT. The entire variable domain, with the rest obtained from reference TRBV29-1 and TRBJ1-4, is as follows: SAVISQKPSRDICQRGTSLTIQCQVDSQVTMMFWYRQQPGQSLTLIATANQGSEATYESGFVIDKFPISRPNLTFSTLTVSNMSPEDSSIYLCSARQGGGEKLFFGSGTQLSVL.

This clonotype appeared a few times. The chain uses TRBV24-1 and TRBJ2-5, with a tentative D call TRBD2 (6 bases). The J call could be wrong; TRBJ2-7 is a better fit for the DNA end. This CDR3 region has 14 residues. Germline assignment: CDR1 KGHDR and CDR2 SFDVKD. The CDR3 is CATSDPNGRGEQYF. In DNA form, the CDR3 reads TGTGCCACCAGTGATCCTAACGGGAGAGGCGAGCAGTACTTC.

This clonotype has a count of ten or more. V gene TRBV7-2 combines with J gene TRBJ1-2; D is ambiguous. Per the germline V gene, CDR1 is SGHTA and CDR2 is FQGNSA. The CDR3 loop spans 12 amino acids. With 5 bases removed from V and 7 bases from J, the gap between germline ends came to 11 bases. The CDR3 DNA reads as TGTGCCAGCAGCCCGCGGACCAGTGGCTACACCTTC. Its translation is CASSPRTSGYTF.

V and J are TRBV10-3 and TRBJ2-7, with 11 positions matching TRBD2. CDR1 and CDR2 (germline): ENHRY, SYGVKD. J gave up 1 base and V 6 bases, and 2 bases lay outside the gene matches. This CDR3 comprises 14 residues. The CDR3 region has the DNA TGTGCCATCAGGGGACTAGCGGCATCCTACGAGCAGTACTTC. Residues: CAIRGLAASYEQYF.